The entry below describes one T cell receptor (beta chain). There is no known antigen for this receptor. Per-base qualities were not stored, and no clone one base away is much larger. V is reduced by 2 bases and J by 0 bases, leaving a spacing of 7 bases between them. Its CDR3 holds 14 amino acids, cysteine through phenylalanine. The only DNA kept is the CDR3, 42 bases in frame from the first base. From a lookup of the germline V gene (reference sequence), CDR1 and CDR2 are LNHDA and SQIVND. The entry originates in a study of T cell responses to AZD1222 COVID-19 vaccine (dated by TCRdb to the early 2020s). In the study overall: AZD1222 recipients with second doses at about 4 weeks or about 12 weeks were pooled, because spike-specific TCR depth and breadth did not differ between schedules. TCR sequencing was performed for about 250 trial participants, of whom 200 to 210 were given two doses of AZD1222 and around 25 were given two doses of MenACWY control vaccine. Trial participants were enrolled by age into subgroups of 18-55, 56-69 and 70-plus years, and about 150, 27 and 61 TCR-sequenced participants, respectively, were included in these subgroups.

The paper as a whole reports these results and caveats: Participants were mostly white British and included more females than males, and it was suggested by the authors that clonal diversity may have been underestimated. A significant rise in spike-specific TCR breadth and depth was observed after two AZD1222 doses relative to day 0 and relative to MenACWY recipients. In the small 56-69-year group, the increase in depth fell short of significance, most likely because of low power. Conclusions about previously exposed vaccinees are limited because only a handful of AZD1222 recipients were SARS-CoV-2 seropositive at baseline. Reportedly, close to half of the unique spike-specific TCRs recognized epitopes lying outside the regions that are mutated in the B.1.351 and B.1.1.7 variants. Because no day 14 peak-response samples were available, the repertoires could be characterized only after the peak T cell response. CD4 TCRs associated with the vaccine covered the entire spike protein, and the dominant responses were in regions 160-218 and 743-854.

The CDR3 regions of human TCRbeta chains were analyzed by immunosequencing. Regarding the original processing steps: TCRs in the repertoires were matched against a reference library of SARS-CoV-2-specific TCRs that had been generated with the MIRA antigen-specificity platform. Breadth meant the fraction of unique TCRs that were SARS-CoV-2-associated, whereas depth meant the fraction of total T cells that were SARS-CoV-2-associated. Using the MIRA data, every spike-specific TCR was mapped to the spike region that the TCR reacted to and assigned to either a CD4 or a CD8 class. Log10-transformed breadth and depth values were compared by one-way ANOVA with Sidak's multiple comparisons tests. TCRdb holds this immuneACCESS table with in-frame rearrangements only. Some clones are missing; in checked studies, unresolved V genes explain under half, and the rest has no known cause. The V and J calls and the clone size are those of that table, but D and trimming were determined from the DNA. The sample table holds 150,000 or so clones, of which 89% were seen once. Around 4.9% of the sample is held by the ten biggest clonotypes.

The time point tag for this specimen amounts to: baseline before first vaccination. Vaccinee samples were obtained from the UK trials COV001 and COV002, which included a single-blind randomized controlled phase 2/3 trial of AZD1222 (ChAdOx1 nCoV-19) in healthy adults. Trial participant PBMC samples were collected at day 0 and day 28 after the second dose for TCRbeta chain sequencing. The chain was built from TRBV19 and TRBJ1-1, with no D gene named confidently. Source: peripheral blood, taken on day 0 of AZD1222 vaccination. The clonotype was recovered from an adult in good health. The nucleotide sequence is TGTGCCAGTAGTATATACTCCATGAACACTGAAGCTTTCTTT. This codes for CASSIYSMNTEAFF.